Listed below are T cell receptor beta chains from one sample, sequenced in a study of cytomegalovirus exposure and HLA in healthy donors. Measured with immunoSEQ multiplex PCR; TCRdb has only the in-frame clones, and not every one. The data show some 180,000 clones, around 75% seen once. The specimen sequenced was PBMCs. These receptors all come from a male donor in good health and CMV-seronegative. Each CDR3 is given without its conserved first and last residue.

cdr3_aa	v_call	j_call
ASSLSTSGYNEQF	TRBV7-9	TRBJ2-1
ASSRETGGYT	TRBV4-1	TRBJ1-2
ASSSPRGSYNEQF	TRBV6-6	TRBJ2-1
ASSLVGETRNEQF	TRBV28	TRBJ2-1
AASEGGSNQPQH	TRBV19	TRBJ1-5
ASSPRTSSGNTIY	TRBV27	TRBJ1-3
ASSSSQGISSYNEQF	TRBV5-1	TRBJ2-1
ASSPSAIIDNEQF	TRBV28	TRBJ2-1
ASSPGTSGSTEVNVLT	TRBV11-1	TRBJ2-6
AWTTLGTTGYT	TRBV30	TRBJ1-2
AWITVYGTEAF	TRBV30	TRBJ1-1
SLVSEDTDTQY	TRBV7-9	TRBJ2-3
ATSRTGQSVDEQY	TRBV15	TRBJ2-7
ASSLAGAANQPQH	TRBV5-1	TRBJ1-5
ASSQDSGISYNEQF	TRBV4-2	TRBJ2-1
SSSLWEGSHYGYT	TRBV7-9	TRBJ1-2
ASSPRLADAYNEQF	TRBV5-1	TRBJ2-1